This TCR beta chain stems from a study of blood T cell repertoires in COVID-19. Study information: Whether acute or convalescent, the COVID-19 samples came from the United States, Italy and Spain. The analysed material was cDNA or gDNA that came from T cells, B-cell-depleted T cells, or PBMCs.

The CDR3 is 16 residues long. CDR1 is ENHRY and CDR2 is SYGVKD in the germline V gene. V was shortened by 0 bases and J by 0 bases, with 12 bases between the two germline ends. In the original processing: Amplification from reference gene primers served as the basis for estimated nucleated cell counts. The protocol was immunoSEQ multiplex PCR, while the TCRdb copy is restricted to in-frame clones and leaves out a portion. Clonal size and the V and J genes are those of that table, whereas D and trimming came from the DNA. This table holds some 170,000 clones, 65% to 85% found once. Specimen: peripheral blood. The chain links TRBV10-3 to TRBJ2-7; no clear D. The clonotype originates from a man in his 60s with active or convalescent COVID-19. The CDR3 DNA follows: TGTGCCATCAGTGAGTCGGGCAGCTCAAGCTCCTACGAGCAGTACTTC. Its protein product is CAISESGSSSSYEQYF.